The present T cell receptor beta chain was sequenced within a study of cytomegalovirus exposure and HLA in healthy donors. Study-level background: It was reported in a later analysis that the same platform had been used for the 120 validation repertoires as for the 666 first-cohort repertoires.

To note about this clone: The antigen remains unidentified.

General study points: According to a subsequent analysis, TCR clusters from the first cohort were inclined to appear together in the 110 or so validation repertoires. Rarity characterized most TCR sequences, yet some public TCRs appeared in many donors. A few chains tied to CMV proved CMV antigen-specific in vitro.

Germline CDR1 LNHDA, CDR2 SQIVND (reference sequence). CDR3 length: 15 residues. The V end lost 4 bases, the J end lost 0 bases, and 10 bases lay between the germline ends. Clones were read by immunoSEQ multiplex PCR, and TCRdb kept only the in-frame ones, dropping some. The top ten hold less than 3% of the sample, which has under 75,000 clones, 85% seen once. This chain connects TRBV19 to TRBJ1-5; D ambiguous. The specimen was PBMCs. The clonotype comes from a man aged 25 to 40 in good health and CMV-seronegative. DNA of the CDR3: TGTGCCAGTAGTACCTCAAGCTATAGCAATCAGCCCCAGCATTTT. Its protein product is CASSTSSYSNQPQHF.